A single sample gave rise to the 11 T cell receptor beta chains below, sequenced in a study of T cells after yellow fever vaccination. TCRdb re-called the 5' RACE reads through MiXCR, storing one row per CDR3 protein. The table has about 220,000 distinct CDR3 sequences, 3.2% seen once. The sequencing here drew on CD4+ T cells sorted from PBMCs, taken 10 days after the yellow fever booster vaccination. These receptors were collected from a man aged 18 to 30 who received the YFV17D yellow fever vaccine.

This clonotype was observed at least ten times. This chain links TRBV20-1 with TRBJ2-1; a weak D match, TRBD2 (5 bases). CDR1 is DFQATT, CDR2 SNEGSKA, per germline (reference sequence). There are 15 residues in the CDR3. V gave up 4 bases and J gave up 2 bases, with 15 bases separating them. Written as DNA, the CDR3 is TGCAGTGCTATCCCTCAGCGGTCCCCCTACAATGAGCAGTTCTTC. It is translated as CSAIPQRSPYNEQFF.

This clonotype was counted ten times or more. The chain carries TRBV3-1 and TRBJ2-5; possibly TRBD1 for D (6 bases). The V end was cut by 2 bases, the J end by 7 bases, with 17 bases between. CDR1 LGHDT and CDR2 YNNKEL come from the germline V gene (reference sequence). The CDR3 has 15 residues. CDR3 in amino acids: CASSQLTGLSRTQYF. In nucleotides, the CDR3 is TGTGCCAGCAGCCAATTGACAGGTTTGTCCAGGACCCAGTACTTC.

This clonotype was recorded many times. The V call is TRBV11-2, the J call TRBJ1-4; D perhaps matches TRBD1 (5 bases). The CDR3 covers 15 residues. V dropped 3 bases and J dropped 0 bases, with 8 bases sitting between them. Germline-derived CDR1 and CDR2 are SGHAT and FQNNGV. Here the CDR3 reads CASSLRGATNEKLFF. The DNA of the CDR3 is TGTGCCAGCAGCTTGAGGGGTGCAACTAATGAAAAACTGTTTTTT.

The sample holds many counts of this clonotype. The chain couples TRBV6-5 to TRBJ1-6; TRBD1 might be the D (5 bases). This CDR3 comprises 14 residues. Germline V gene sequence: CDR1 MNHEY, CDR2 SVGAGI. Trimming stripped 0 bases from V and 8 bases from J, with 8 bases between. In DNA form, the CDR3 reads TGTGCCAGCAGTTACTCCAGGGCTGATTCACCCCTCCACTTT. It encodes CASSYSRADSPLHF.

This clonotype was observed many times. The J gene is TRBJ2-3, the V gene TRBV7-6, with D possibly TRBD2 on 7 matching bases. Trimming cost V 5 bases and J 3 bases, with 18 bases left between them. Germline-derived CDR1 and CDR2 are SGHVS and FNYEAQ. The CDR3 loop spans 16 amino acids. In nucleotides, the CDR3 is TGTGCCAGCAGCCCCCTGGGGGGGCGGGGGACAGATACGCAGTATTTT. Protein: CASSPLGGRGTDTQYF.

The chain carries TRBV15 and TRBJ1-1; 10 bases are a match to TRBD1. CDR1 and CDR2 from the germline V gene are LNHNV and YYDKDF (reference sequence). This CDR3 has 15 amino acids. V shed 1 base and J 7 bases; nucleotides not matched to a gene: 6. CDR3 DNA sequence: TGTGCCACCAGCAGAGGGGGACAGGGGAGGAATGAAGCTTTCTTT. It translates to CATSRGGQGRNEAFF.

This clonotype was found a few times. This sequence joins TRBV5-1 and TRBJ1-1, with 7 bases that match TRBD1. CDR3 length: 15 amino acids. J gave up 4 bases and V 4 bases, and 10 bases lay outside the gene matches. Germline CDR1 and CDR2: SGHRS and YFSETQ. Here the CDR3 DNA reads TGCGCCAGCAGCCCCAGGGGGGCTAAAACCACTGAAGCTTTCTTT. Translated: CASSPRGAKTTEAFF.

The rearrangement links TRBV5-1 to TRBJ2-7, with TRBD2 as a possible D gene (5 bases). The V and J ends lost 0 bases and 5 bases respectively, with 6 bases between them. Germline V lookup: CDR1 SGHRS, CDR2 YFSETQ. This CDR3 has 12 amino acids. CDR3 in DNA: TGCGCCAGCAGCTTGGACGGGAACGAGCAGTACTTC. This codes for CASSLDGNEQYF.

The V and J genes are TRBV7-9 and TRBJ2-5, with 12 positions matching TRBD2. CDR3 length: 16 residues. Trimming at V came to 5 bases and at J to 2 bases, leaving 6 bases not matched to a gene. Germline CDR1 and CDR2: SEHNR and FQNEAQ (reference sequence). The CDR3 DNA follows: TGTGCCAGCAGCCCAACTAGCGGGGGGTGGCAAGAGACCCAGTACTTC. This encodes CASSPTSGGWQETQYF.

Details on this clonotype: At one of its ends the junction is not consistent with the germline gene, which may arise from a read error. The J gene is TRBJ1-5, the V gene TRBV7-9; D perhaps matches TRBD1 (5 bases). The CDR3 runs 13 residues. Germline-derived CDR1 and CDR2 are SEHNR and FQNEAQ (reference sequence). CDR3 region: CASSLRGDQPLHF. The CDR3 DNA follows: TGTGCCAGCAGCTTAAGGGGTGACCAGCCCCTGCATTTT.

This clonotype appeared many times. The chain joins TRBV4-1 to TRBJ2-7; D not resolved. The ends were cut back, 1 base at V and 4 bases at J, with 11 bases in the middle. The CDR3 is 14 amino acids. Germline V lookup: CDR1 MGHRA, CDR2 YSYEKL. The CDR3 nucleotides are TGCGCCAGCAGCCAAGGACCAAGGAATTACGAGCAGTACTTC. It specifies CASSQGPRNYEQYF.